This T cell receptor (beta chain) comes out of a study of post-analysis software for immune sequencing data. Study overall: Recorded disease courses covered relapsing-remitting, secondary progressive and progressive-relapsing multiple sclerosis. Some patients had no subtype annotation. Study results and caveats: TRBV segments more frequent in patients than in controls numbered five and included TRBV5-6, TRBV5-1 and TRBV20-1. Normalized Chao1 diversity in multiple sclerosis patients fell significantly below that of controls. Same-batch preparations were strongly co-clustered by F measure.

This clonotype was counted between two and nine times. Antigen specificity is unknown. TCR beta libraries were prepared from cDNA with unique molecular identifiers. T cells numbering roughly 0.95 to 11 million gave rise to 450,000 to 550,000 cDNA molecules. In TCRdb, the PCR reads were re-called with MiXCR into one record per CDR3 protein. Among hundreds of thousands of distinct CDR3 sequences listed, around 60% were seen once. CDR1 and CDR2 from the germline V gene are MNHEY and SVGAGI. J was trimmed by 8 bases and V by 0 bases; bases with no gene match: 8. CDR3 size: 16 residues. This sequence joins TRBV6-5 and TRBJ2-1, with 9 positions matching TRBD2. The sample taken for sequencing was blood. The clonotype was recovered from a girl aged 2 to 9 with multiple sclerosis. CDR3 sequence: CASSYSGAGGFYEQFF. CDR3 sequence (DNA): TGTGCCAGCAGTTACTCAGGAGCGGGAGGTTTCTATGAGCAGTTCTTC.